The T cell receptor (beta chain) described here comes from a study of post-analysis software for immune sequencing data. Findings and limits, study-wide: Five or six TRBV segments, TRBV5-6, TRBV5-1 and TRBV20-1 among them, were found more frequent in patients than controls.

Carried by the TCR beta cDNA libraries were unique molecular identifiers. One entry per CDR3 protein results from TCRdb running MiXCR on the PCR reads. This sample carries under 900,000 distinct CDR3 sequences, roughly 50% of them seen once, and the ten largest clones take under 6%. V gave up 5 bases and J gave up 5 bases; unmatched junction bases: 6. The CDR3 spans 13 residues. From germline, CDR1 is DFQATT and CDR2 SNEGSKA (reference sequence). This clonotype was recorded a few times. Its matching antigen is unknown. This chain connects TRBV20-1 to TRBJ2-5, with 9 bases fitting TRBD1. The receptor was derived from a girl aged 5 to 17 with multiple sclerosis. Sequencing was done on a sample of blood. The chain's CDR3 is CSAAKQGAETQYF. In DNA, the CDR3 is TGCAGTGCTGCTAAACAGGGGGCCGAGACCCAGTACTTC.